Given below is one T cell receptor (beta chain) in context. The entry originates in a study of technical replicates of blood from a few donors. The CDR3 has 16 amino acids. V gave up 7 bases and J gave up 0 bases; unmatched junction bases: 11. Germline V CDR1 and CDR2: WSHSY, SAAADI. Assay used: immunoSEQ multiplex PCR; TCRdb lists only in-frame clones, some missing. The sample shows approximately 70,000 clones, 95% to 98% of them seen only once. The sequenced sample was T cells isolated from PBMCs. The receptor was derived from a human donor in good health. V is TRBV10-2 and J is TRBJ2-7; 8 nucleotides agree with TRBD1. In DNA form, the CDR3 reads TGCGCCAGCACGTCCGGGACAGGTTTGAGCTCCTACGAGCAGTACTTC. This translates into CASTSGTGLSSYEQYF.